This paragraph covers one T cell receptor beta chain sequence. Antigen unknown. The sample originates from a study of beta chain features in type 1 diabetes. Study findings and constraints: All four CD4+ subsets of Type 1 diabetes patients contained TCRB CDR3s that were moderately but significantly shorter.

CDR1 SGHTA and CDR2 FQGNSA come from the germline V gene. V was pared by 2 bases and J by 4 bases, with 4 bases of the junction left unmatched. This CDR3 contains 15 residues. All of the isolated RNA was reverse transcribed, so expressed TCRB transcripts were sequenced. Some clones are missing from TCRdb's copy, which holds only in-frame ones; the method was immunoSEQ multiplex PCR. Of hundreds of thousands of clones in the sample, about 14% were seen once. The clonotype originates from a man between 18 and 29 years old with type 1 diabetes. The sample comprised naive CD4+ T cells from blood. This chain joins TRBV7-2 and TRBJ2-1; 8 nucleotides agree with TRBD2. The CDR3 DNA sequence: TGTGCCAGCAGCTTAATTAGCGGGGATTACAATGAGCAGTTCTTC. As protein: CASSLISGDYNEQFF.